The T cell receptor (beta chain) described here comes from a study of blood T cell repertoires in COVID-19. Libraries were prepared by immunoSEQ multiplex PCR; TCRdb keeps only in-frame clonotypes and omits some of them. The sample carries about 300,000 clones, 83% recorded once. The clonotype originates from a woman aged 45-59 years with acute or convalescent COVID-19. Sequenced sample: peripheral blood.

The CDR3 DNA follows: TGCGCCAGCAGCCCGACCTCGAGGGCCGATGAGCAGTTCTTC. It specifies CASSPTSRADEQFF. This chain connects TRBV5-1 to TRBJ2-1; D is possibly TRBD2 (5 bases). Germline V gene sequence: CDR1 SGHRS, CDR2 YFSETQ. The CDR3 extends over 14 amino acids. V lost 4 bases to trimming and J lost 8 bases, with 16 bases between them.